This TCR beta chain was recorded in a study of identifying expanded T cells in peripheral blood (dated 2019 in TCRdb). For the wider study: Technical replicates were generated by sequencing separate aliquots of the same genomic DNA pool, and four replicates were compared pairwise.

The immunoSEQ Assay, which uses bias-controlled multiplex PCR amplification of genomic DNA, was used to profile TCRbeta CDR3 regions. In the authors' own workflow: To quantify the absolute abundance of each unique TCRbeta CDR3 region, the sequences were collapsed and filtered. Differential abundance was tested with a binomial (Fisher-equivalent) model and with a beta-binomial model adding time-dependent variance fitted from healthy donors. Clones with fewer than 5 combined templates were removed, and a clone was called differentially abundant if the clone's Benjamini-Hochberg FDR was below 0.01. Using the form v = (b*log(k)+a)^2, the beta-binomial variance was modeled as a function of the total template count across the two samples. Sourced from immuneACCESS, this table was stored by TCRdb with only in-frame sequences that have V and J called. A share of the clones is absent; for the studies checked, an unresolved V gene accounts for under half, and the remainder has no known explanation. V, J and clone size are taken as reported in that table, and D and trimming were inferred from the DNA itself. Across this sample there are tens of thousands of clones, with around 87% seen only once. 4.7% of the sample belongs to the ten largest clones.

During the collection period, no immune events, such as infections, were documented for the healthy donors. Blood repertoires from healthy donors were used as a training cohort for calibrating time-dependent variance in a beta-binomial model of differential abundance of T-cell clones. The training cohort comprised some 10 healthy donors, 3 female and 7 male. On average the donors were 43 years old, and their ages spanned about 29 to 65 years. Whole blood was collected from each healthy donor at three time points spaced two weeks apart and obtained from a commercial supplier. For immunosequencing, genomic DNA was extracted from unsorted whole blood. As to this clone: It lacks a known antigen. Qualities for individual bases were not recorded, and no much larger clone is one base off.

The CDR3 starts with the cysteine, ends with the phenylalanine, and has 15 residues. CDR3 DNA only is kept here, 45 bases in frame from base 1. Trimmed from V: 4 bases; trimmed from J: 1 base; junction bases lacking a gene match: 5. Looking up the germline V gene yields CDR1 SGHRS and CDR2 YFSETQ. What the research found in general, with its limitations: The beta-binomial model significantly reduced the number of clones called differentially abundant and the false-positive rate across all healthy-donor time intervals. The authors expected that biological variance in healthy repertoires might rise further over much longer intervals, such as months to years. For all healthy donors, the variance in clone template counts between roughly 2-week samples rose significantly as total template count increased. About 1.3 differentially abundant clones were flagged by the binomial model between technical replicates, whereas about 15 and 19 were flagged over approximately two weeks and four weeks, respectively.

Sequences were obtained from blood. The origin of this receptor is a person aged 18-70 years in good health. The chain is made from TRBV5-1 and TRBJ2-1, with 7 junctional bases fitting TRBD1. Here the CDR3 is given as CASSPGQNSYNEQFF. The sequenced DNA is TGCGCCAGCAGCCCGGGACAGAATTCCTACAATGAGCAGTTCTTC.